The next 27 T cell receptor beta chains were all read from a single sample in a study of blood T cells in healthy people across ages. Primed by a sample-barcoded 5' primer and a J-beta primer mix, a second PCR proceeded for about 6 to 12 cycles. TCRdb ran MiXCR on the 5' RACE reads and lists one entry per CDR3 protein. The sample contains some 1,000,000 distinct CDR3 sequences, around 25% of which appear only once. The same data also went into a second study, on T cells of mothers and their children.

Sequencing input: blood. Receptors were obtained from a girl aged 2 to 9 in good health.

The sample holds a few counts of this clonotype. This chain joins TRBV4-2 and TRBJ2-7; 10 bases are a match to TRBD2. The CDR3 is 15 residues long. The ends lost 5 bases at V and 2 bases at J; junction bases unmatched: 6. From germline, CDR1 is LGHNA and CDR2 YNFKEQ. The CDR3 region is CASSSQRGGTYEQYF. DNA of the CDR3: TGTGCCAGCAGCTCACAGCGGGGGGGCACCTACGAGCAGTACTTC.

This clonotype was counted between two and nine times. This chain joins TRBV5-1 and TRBJ1-2; no clear D gene. Per the germline V gene, CDR1 is SGHRS and CDR2 is YFSETQ. The CDR3 extends over 13 amino acids. V was clipped by 6 bases and J by 5 bases, with 14 bases between them. As DNA, the CDR3 is TGCGCCAGCACCCGAGGCAGTTCTTATGGCTACACCTTC. This gives the protein CASTRGSSYGYTF.

This clonotype was counted between two and nine times. V gene TRBV20-1 combines with J gene TRBJ1-4, with a tentative D call TRBD1 (5 bases). Germline V gene lookup returns CDR1 DFQATT and CDR2 SNEGSKA (reference sequence). V lost 5 bases and J lost 3, with 16 bases in between. This CDR3 is 15 amino acids long. The chain's CDR3 is CSAPKSDSSNEKLFF. CDR3 DNA: TGCAGTGCTCCTAAATCTGACAGCTCTAATGAAAAACTGTTTTTT.

This chain links TRBV5-1 with TRBJ1-5, with D maybe TRBD1 (5 bases). Germline assignment: CDR1 SGHRS and CDR2 YFSETQ. V lost 0 bases and J 4 bases, leaving 11 bases between the germline ends. The CDR3 loop spans 15 amino acids. The CDR3 nucleotides are TGCGCCAGCAGCTTGGATGGGGCAGCAAATCAGCCCCAGCATTTT. Amino acids: CASSLDGAANQPQHF.

This clonotype was seen only a few times. V is TRBV6-5 and J is TRBJ1-1; D call uncertain. This CDR3 region has 17 residues. V lost 2 bases and J 4 bases, leaving 20 bases between the germline ends. CDR1 and CDR2 from the germline V gene are MNHEY and SVGAGI. Here the CDR3 reads CASSYLTSLPSGTEAFF. The CDR3 DNA sequence: TGTGCCAGCAGTTACCTGACCTCACTCCCTTCGGGCACTGAAGCTTTCTTT.

This chain connects TRBV7-2 to TRBJ2-7; D might be TRBD1 or TRBD2, each matching 7 bases. The CDR3 sequence is 14 residues long. Germline V lookup: CDR1 SGHTA, CDR2 FQGNSA. The V end lost 6 bases, the J end lost 7 bases, and 19 bases lay between the germline ends. CDR3 bases: TGTGCCAGCAGTCAGGGGGGGCCTCCGGGTGAGCAGTACTTC. This codes for CASSQGGPPGEQYF.

The chain recombines TRBV6-2 or TRBV6-3 with TRBJ2-1; perhaps D is TRBD1 or TRBD2 (6 bases each). V gave up 0 bases and J gave up 4 bases, with 13 bases separating them. CDR3 length equals 16 residues. Germline V lookup: CDR1 MNHEY, CDR2 SVGEGT. The CDR3: CASSYSTGARYNEQFF. The CDR3, as DNA: TGTGCCAGCAGTTACTCGACGGGGGCGCGGTACAATGAGCAGTTCTTC.

V is TRBV4-1 and J is TRBJ1-2; D is uncertain. Germline values: CDR1 MGHRA, CDR2 YSYEKL. This CDR3 has 15 residues. V gave up 3 bases and J gave up 7 bases, with 18 bases separating them. CDR3 DNA sequence: TGCGCCAGCAGCCACCCCGTCCGGGATCAGATTGGCTACACCTTC. This codes for CASSHPVRDQIGYTF.

The sample holds a few counts of this clonotype. J is TRBJ2-5 and V is TRBV7-9; D remains unclear. The J call may be wrong; the DNA end is better matched by TRBJ2-1. Per the germline V gene, CDR1 is SEHNR and CDR2 is FQNEAQ (reference sequence). The CDR3 sequence is 12 residues long. The CDR3 reads CASSLEEFEQFF. The CDR3 DNA sequence: TGTGCCAGCAGCTTAGAGGAGTTTGAGCAGTTCTTC.

This rearrangement joins TRBV7-9 to TRBJ2-5; 8 nucleotides align to TRBD1. The DNA end is a closer match to TRBJ2-1, so the J assignment may be wrong. This CDR3 has 15 amino acids. The germline V gene encodes CDR1 SEHNR and CDR2 FQNEAQ (reference sequence). CDR3 amino acids: CASMVVRTGINEQFF. The DNA for the CDR3 is TGTGCCAGCATGGTGGTCAGGACAGGGATCAATGAGCAGTTCTTC.

The V call is TRBV12-3 or TRBV12-4, the J call TRBJ2-5; D gene uncertain. Trimming cost V 5 bases and J 4 bases, with 20 bases left between them. The CDR3 runs 16 residues. DNA of the CDR3: TGTGCCAGCAGTGGTCTCGACCGGTCGTTCAGAGAGACCCAGTACTTC. As protein: CASSGLDRSFRETQYF.

This clonotype showed up just once. The chain is built from TRBV7-6 and TRBJ2-5; the D gene is possibly TRBD2 (6 bases). Germline CDR1 reads SGHVS; CDR2 reads FNYEAQ. The CDR3 extends over 18 amino acids. Trimming took off 1 base at V and 2 bases at J, with 20 bases between the two ends. The CDR3 DNA is TGTGCCAGCAGCTTAGGGCCGGGACTCGCTGTTGCTCAAGAGACCCAGTACTTC. This codes for CASSLGPGLAVAQETQYF. Based on the CDR3 plus reference TRBV7-6 and TRBJ2-5, the full variable domain is GAGVSQSPRYKVTKRGQDVALRCDPISGHVSLYWYRQALGQGPEFLTYFNYEAQQDKSGLPNDRFSAERPEGSISTLTIQRTEQRDSAMYRCASSLGPGLAVAQETQYFGPGTRLLVL.

The chain combines TRBV11-2 with TRBJ1-4; D not resolved. This CDR3 has 16 residues. The germline CDR1 and CDR2 sequences are SGHAT and FQNNGV. V was shortened by 5 bases and J by 4 bases, with 17 bases between the two germline ends. CDR3 DNA sequence: TGTGCCAGCAGCCCCCATCGGCAGCTCAATAATGAAAAACTGTTTTTT. Translation: CASSPHRQLNNEKLFF.

This clonotype was observed a handful of times. The rearrangement joins TRBV29-1 to TRBJ2-1; 8 nucleotides line up with TRBD2. This CDR3 has 13 residues. V shed 5 bases and J 7 bases; nucleotides not matched to a gene: 7. Per germline, CDR1 SQVTM and CDR2 ANQGSEA. Written as DNA, the CDR3 is TGCAGCGTTAGTAGCGGGATTCGTAATGAGCAGTTCTTC. Translated: CSVSSGIRNEQFF.

The V gene is TRBV27, the J gene TRBJ2-7; D remains ambiguous. The germline CDR1 and CDR2 sequences are MNHEY and SMNVEV (reference sequence). The V end lost 5 bases, the J end lost 2 bases, and 16 bases lay between the germline ends. CDR3 length: 15 residues. Written as DNA, the CDR3 is TGTGCCAGCAGTCCCCATGTCGCAGGTGCCTACGAGCAGTACTTC. The encoded protein is CASSPHVAGAYEQYF.

This clonotype was recorded a few times. V usage is TRBV20-1 and J usage is TRBJ2-5; D may be TRBD2 (5 bases). Trimming pared 5 bases from V and 7 bases from J, leaving 14 bases between. Germline V gives CDR1 DFQATT, CDR2 SNEGSKA (reference sequence). The CDR3 is 12 residues long. In nucleotides, the CDR3 is TGCAGTGCTCCTCGGACTGAAGGGACCCAGTACTTC. As protein: CSAPRTEGTQYF.

This clonotype occurred a few times. The chain has TRBV6-2 or TRBV6-3 and TRBJ2-6, with 9 nucleotides matching TRBD1. The CDR3 is 17 amino acids. Germline assignment: CDR1 MNHEY and CDR2 SVGEGT. The V gene end was trimmed by 5 bases and the J gene end by 0 bases; junction bases not matched to a gene: 5. The chain's CDR3 is CASSPGQGLSGANVLTF. In nucleotides, the CDR3 is TGTGCCAGCAGTCCGGGACAGGGACTCTCTGGGGCCAACGTCCTGACTTTC.

To note about this clonotype: The junction shows a germline mismatch at one end, possibly a read error. This chain links TRBV6-1 with TRBJ2-2, with TRBD2 identical over 9 bases. CDR3 length equals 16 residues. The V gene's germline CDR1 is MNHNS and CDR2 SASEGT. The CDR3 is CASTFAGLANSGELFF. The CDR3 DNA follows: TGTGCCAGCACCTTCGCGGGACTAGCTAACAGCGGGGAGCTGTTTTTT.

This clonotype was found a few times. The rearrangement uses TRBV5-1 and TRBJ2-1; 11 bases align to TRBD2. From germline, CDR1 is SGHRS and CDR2 YFSETQ. There are 22 residues in the CDR3. After removal of 4 bases from V and 1 base from J, the junction contained 22 bases not matched to a gene. CDR3 in DNA: TGCGCCAGCAGCCCTCCTTGGAGAGGACTAGCGGGTACCCATTTATCCTACAATGAGCAGTTCTTC. Its translation is CASSPPWRGLAGTHLSYNEQFF.

This clonotype occurred a few times. The rearrangement uses TRBV27 and TRBJ2-5; no clear D gene. TRBJ2-7 matches the DNA end more closely, so the J call is doubtful. This CDR3 has 14 amino acids. Germline CDR1 and CDR2: MNHEY and SMNVEV (reference sequence). In DNA, the CDR3 is TGTGCCAGCAGTTTAAAAGGGTCCCCCTACGAGCAGTACTTC. This sequence encodes CASSLKGSPYEQYF.

This clonotype was seen many times. The chain uses TRBV27 and TRBJ2-3, with D possibly matching TRBD1 (5 bases). The germline V gene encodes CDR1 MNHEY and CDR2 SMNVEV (reference sequence). Trimming removed 6 bases from V and 8 bases from J, with 21 bases in between. The CDR3 is 15 amino acids. CDR3 sequence (DNA): TGTGCCAGCAGGGATATGGAACAGGCAAGGGGTACGCAGTATTTT. It is translated as CASRDMEQARGTQYF.

This clonotype has only a few counts. In DNA form, the CDR3 reads TGTGCCACCAGTGATAGTATCAGGGCCCCCCCCTACAATGAGCAGTTCTTC. Encoded protein: CATSDSIRAPPYNEQFF. The chain uses TRBV24-1 and TRBJ2-1; possibly TRBD1 for D (5 bases). Trimming removed 3 bases from V and 2 bases from J, with 16 bases in between. Germline CDR1 is KGHDR and CDR2 is SFDVKD. The CDR3 contains 17 residues.

This chain joins TRBV12-3 or TRBV12-4 and TRBJ2-1; the D is unclear. This CDR3 has 14 residues. Trimming left V 0 bases short and J 7 bases short, with 10 bases between. CDR3 sequence (DNA): TGTGCCAGCAGTTTAGCGGGGATTTTGAATGAGCAGTTCTTC. Protein: CASSLAGILNEQFF.

The J gene is TRBJ1-1, the V gene TRBV29-1, with TRBD1 matching 10 bases. This CDR3 is 13 amino acids long. Trimming at V came to 8 bases and at J to 4 bases, leaving 7 bases not matched to a gene. Germline lookup yields CDR1 SQVTM and CDR2 ANQGSEA. CDR3 coding DNA: TGCAGCACGACAGGGGGCGAGGGCACTGAAGCTTTCTTT. Amino acids: CSTTGGEGTEAFF.

This clonotype was counted between two and nine times. The chain recombines TRBV29-1 with TRBJ2-7; unclear D gene. Trimming stripped 4 bases from V and 11 bases from J, with 15 bases between. Germline V lookup: CDR1 SQVTM, CDR2 ANQGSEA. CDR3 size: 11 residues. The CDR3 DNA reads as TGCAGCGTTGTCTGGGGTGATGGCAAGTACTTC. Amino acids: CSVVWGDGKYF.

The V and J genes are TRBV10-3 and TRBJ2-5; 8 bases are a match to TRBD2. Germline assignment: CDR1 ENHRY and CDR2 SYGVKD. CDR3 length: 14 amino acids. V was clipped by 3 bases and J by 3 bases; unmatched bases: 3. The CDR3 DNA is TGTGCCATCAGTGACTCGCGGGGGGAAGAGACCCAGTACTTC. Its protein product is CAISDSRGEETQYF.

The CDR3 bases are TGTGCCAGCAGCTCCGGGACACCGAGGGGCTACGAGCAGTACTTC. Protein product: CASSSGTPRGYEQYF. The V gene is TRBV5-6, the J gene TRBJ2-7; D is possibly TRBD1 (6 bases). Per the germline V gene, CDR1 is SGHDT and CDR2 is YYEEEE. This CDR3 is built from 15 residues. V was pared by 3 bases and J by 3 bases, with 16 bases between.